This passage covers 5 T cell receptor beta chains from one sample sequenced in a study of identical twins. TCRdb reprocessed the 5' RACE reads via MiXCR and lists one record per CDR3 protein. The sample holds approximately 590,000 distinct CDR3 sequences, approximately 10% seen once. The same sample was also studied in work on yellow fever vaccine responses in identical twins.

Material: PBMCs. These receptors came from a woman between 18 and 29 years old in good health.

This clonotype was counted many times. The rearrangement links TRBV5-1 to TRBJ1-5; TRBD1 agrees at 7 bases. Germline CDR1 is SGHRS and CDR2 is YFSETQ. CDR3 length equals 15 residues. The trim removed 4 bases at V and 4 bases at J, leaving 8 bases unmatched. The CDR3 is CASSLTGVWNQPQHF. In DNA form, the CDR3 reads TGCGCCAGCAGCCTAACAGGGGTGTGGAATCAGCCCCAGCATTTT.

This clonotype was observed many times. The J gene is TRBJ2-7, the V gene TRBV7-2; unclear D gene. Trimming pared 3 bases from V and 4 bases from J, leaving 7 bases between. Per germline, CDR1 SGHTA and CDR2 FQGNSA. CDR3 length equals 12 residues. For the CDR3, the DNA is TGTGCCAGCAGCTTCATAGGGTACGAGCAGTACTTC. It specifies CASSFIGYEQYF.

CDR3 in DNA: TGCAGTGCTAGAGATCTTGGGACAGCTGTTATCACAGATACGCAGTATTTT. It encodes CSARDLGTAVITDTQYF. The chain is built from TRBV20-1 and TRBJ2-3, with 7 nucleotides matching TRBD1. The length of the CDR3 is 17 residues. Germline CDR1 reads DFQATT; CDR2 reads SNEGSKA (reference sequence). Trimming removed 0 bases from V and 2 bases from J; junction bases left unmatched: 11.

This clonotype has a count of ten or more. This chain uses TRBV20-1 with TRBJ2-1; TRBD2 aligns across 8 bases. The CDR3 extends over 16 amino acids. The germline gives CDR1 DFQATT, CDR2 SNEGSKA (reference sequence). Unmatched junction bases numbered 10, after V lost 0 bases and J lost 6 bases. The CDR3 sequence is CSARERLAGAGNEQFF. The CDR3 DNA reads TGCAGTGCTAGAGAACGCCTAGCGGGTGCAGGCAATGAGCAGTTCTTC.

This clonotype was found a few times. The V and J genes are TRBV29-1 and TRBJ1-1; no definite D call. CDR1 and CDR2 (germline): SQVTM, ANQGSEA. The V end lost 6 bases, the J end lost 0 bases, and 11 bases lay between the germline ends. The CDR3 runs to 13 residues. The CDR3: CSVSLRLNTEAFF. DNA for the CDR3: TGCAGCGTCTCCCTCAGGCTGAACACTGAAGCTTTCTTT.